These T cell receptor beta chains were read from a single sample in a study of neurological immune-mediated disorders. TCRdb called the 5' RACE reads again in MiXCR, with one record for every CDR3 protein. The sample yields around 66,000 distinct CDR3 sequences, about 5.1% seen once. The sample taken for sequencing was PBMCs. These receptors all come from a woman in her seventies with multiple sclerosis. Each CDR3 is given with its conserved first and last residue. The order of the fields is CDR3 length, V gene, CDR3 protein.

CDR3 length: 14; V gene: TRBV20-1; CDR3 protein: CSARDEGWNTEAFF
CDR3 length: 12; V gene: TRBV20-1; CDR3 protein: CSAPTVNYGYTF
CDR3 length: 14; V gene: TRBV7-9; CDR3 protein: CASSPSGSGYEQYF
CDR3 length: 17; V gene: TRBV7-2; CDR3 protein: CASSLVPSGRSYNEQFF
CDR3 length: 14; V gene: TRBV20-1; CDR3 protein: CSATTSETEYEQYF
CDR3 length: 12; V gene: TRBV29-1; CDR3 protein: CSVEAITDTQYF
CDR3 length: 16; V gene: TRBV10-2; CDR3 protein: CASSALLGSPGGEQFF
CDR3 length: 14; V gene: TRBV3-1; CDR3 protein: CASSHGTAGNTIYF
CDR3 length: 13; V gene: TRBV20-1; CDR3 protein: CSAPGGRGETQYF
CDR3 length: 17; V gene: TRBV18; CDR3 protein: CASSPRQTGVGWNEQFF
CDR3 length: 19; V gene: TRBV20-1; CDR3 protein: CSARARDRYLSSGANVLTF
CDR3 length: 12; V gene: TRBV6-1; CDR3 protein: CAVARSHNEQFF
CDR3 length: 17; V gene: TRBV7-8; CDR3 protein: CASSLVGQGSLGEKLFF
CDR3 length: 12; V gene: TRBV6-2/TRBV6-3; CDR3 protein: CASSYDSRGYTF
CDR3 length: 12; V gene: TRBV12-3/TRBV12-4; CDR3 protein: CATSGGPQPQHF
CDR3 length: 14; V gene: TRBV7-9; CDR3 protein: CASSVSGTGSEQFF
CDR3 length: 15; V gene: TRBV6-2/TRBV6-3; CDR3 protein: CASSYISSLSTEAFF
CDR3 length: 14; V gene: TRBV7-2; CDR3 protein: CASSGRLTAGGYTF
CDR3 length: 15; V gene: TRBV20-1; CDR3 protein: CSANWDRTNTGELFF
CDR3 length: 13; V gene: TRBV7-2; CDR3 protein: CATRDRTNTEAFF
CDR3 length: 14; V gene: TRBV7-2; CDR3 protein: CASSYLPVNTEAFF
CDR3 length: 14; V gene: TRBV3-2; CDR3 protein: CASSQDLRTGELFF
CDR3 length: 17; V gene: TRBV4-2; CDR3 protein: CASSQESGLAGGGEQFF
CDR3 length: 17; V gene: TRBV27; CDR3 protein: CASRTWPRQGLWTEAFF